Below, 10 T cell receptor beta chains from the same sample are listed, as sequenced in a study of response to subunit inactivated influenza vaccine listed by TCRdb under 2018. Preparation of the library involved RT-PCR. The sequencer listed for this sample is Illumina HiSeq 2500. TCRdb took the public reads, trimmed them with fastp at Q25, ran MiXCR for clone calling and kept in-frame beta chains. Each CDR3 protein gets just one entry, which takes the most common genes and DNA from the rows behind it. The sample table shows roughly 780,000 distinct CDR3 sequences, and about 18% are seen once. Jointly, the top ten make up roughly a tenth of the sample. The source material was PBMCs from blood, sampled about 5 days after vaccination. These TCRs come from a man aged 50 to 59 who received an inactivated influenza vaccine. Donor details come from another sample of the same person, matched by shared clones.

The rearrangement joins TRBV5-1 to TRBJ1-4; no clear D gene. Trimming shortened V by 3 bases and J by 0 bases, and 9 bases separated the two germline ends. Germline assignment: CDR1 SGHRS and CDR2 YFSETQ. The CDR3 consists of 15 residues. CDR3 nucleotides: TGCGCCAGCAGCTCGCCGGGATCAACTAATGAAAAACTGTTTTTT. Its translation: CASSSPGSTNEKLFF.

This clonotype was observed a handful of times. This rearrangement joins TRBV9 to TRBJ2-5; D remains unclear. From germline, CDR1 is SGDLS and CDR2 YYNGEE. This CDR3 spans 15 amino acids. V was pared by 2 bases and J by 0 bases, with 11 bases between. The CDR3 loop is CASSVSVGNQETQYF. CDR3 coding DNA: TGTGCCAGCAGCGTTAGTGTGGGGAACCAAGAGACCCAGTACTTC. Full variable domain (rest looked up from reference TRBV9 and TRBJ2-5): DSGVTQTPKHLITATGQRVTLRCSPRSGDLSVYWYQQSLDQGLQFLIQYYNGEERAKGNILERFSAQQFPDLHSELNLSSLELGDSALYFCASSVSVGNQETQYFGPGTRLLVL.

The chain joins TRBV6-2 or TRBV6-3 to TRBJ1-2; D not certain. Deletions cut 2 bases from V and 5 bases from J, with 12 bases between. The CDR3 is 14 amino acids. Germline CDR1 and CDR2: MNHEY and SVGEGT. CDR3 protein: CASSYKVSSYGYTF. The CDR3 region has the DNA TGTGCCAGCAGTTACAAGGTCTCTTCTTATGGCTACACCTTC.

This clonotype was counted only a few times. The chain's CDR3 is CSARDREGWGITDTQYF. The CDR3 DNA sequence: TGCAGTGCTAGAGATCGGGAGGGATGGGGGATTACAGATACGCAGTATTTT. The rearrangement joins TRBV20-1 to TRBJ2-3; the match to TRBD2 covers 8 bases. This CDR3 contains 17 residues. Germline V CDR1 and CDR2: DFQATT, SNEGSKA (reference sequence). V was pared by 0 bases and J by 3 bases, with 11 bases of the junction left unmatched.

The chain couples TRBV20-1 to TRBJ2-1, with 16 bases lining up with TRBD2. The V segment lost 6 bases and the J segment 0 bases; nucleotides outside the gene matches: 8. The CDR3 length is 18 residues. Germline values: CDR1 DFQATT, CDR2 SNEGSKA (reference sequence). The CDR3 DNA reads as TGCAGTGCGCCGGGACTAGCGGGAGGGTTTAGCTCCTACAATGAGCAGTTCTTC. As protein: CSAPGLAGGFSSYNEQFF.

This chain uses TRBV10-3 with TRBJ2-3; D perhaps matches TRBD2 (5 bases). V lost 7 bases to trimming and J lost 6 bases, with 23 bases between them. The CDR3 is 16 residues long. CDR1 is ENHRY, CDR2 SYGVKD, per germline. This CDR3 is CAITRSGGGIADTQYF. CDR3 bases: TGTGCCATCACTCGATCAGGCGGTGGGATAGCGGATACGCAGTATTTT.

Only a few counts were recorded for this clonotype. This chain joins TRBV18 and TRBJ2-2, with D perhaps TRBD1 or TRBD2 (5 bases each). The CDR3 sequence is 15 residues long. Germline V gene sequence: CDR1 KGHSH, CDR2 LQKENI. Trimming cost V 6 bases and J 2 bases, with 13 bases left between them. The CDR3 coding sequence is TGTGCCAGCTCGGCCCGGGACGGCAACACCGGGGAGCTGTTTTTT. Its protein is CASSARDGNTGELFF.

This clonotype was counted ten times or more. The V and J genes are TRBV29-1 and TRBJ2-2; TRBD2 matches 11 bases. CDR1 and CDR2 from the germline V gene are SQVTM and ANQGSEA. This CDR3 spans 14 amino acids. The junction had 4 bases not matched to a gene; V was cut back by 6 bases and J by 4 bases. CDR3 DNA: TGCAGCGTACTAGCGGGAGCGGGCACCGGGGAGCTGTTTTTT. Translated, it gives CSVLAGAGTGELFF.

This clonotype is a singleton in its sample. The V gene is TRBV7-2, the J gene TRBJ2-1; D may correspond to TRBD1 or TRBD2 (5 bases each). This CDR3 spans 13 amino acids. V lost 5 bases, J lost 9 bases, and 14 bases lay in between. Germline CDR1 SGHTA, CDR2 FQGNSA. The CDR3 protein is CASSSYMRGEQFF. Written as DNA, the CDR3 is TGTGCCAGCAGCAGCTACATGAGGGGTGAGCAGTTCTTC.

The V and J genes are TRBV20-1 and TRBJ1-2; weak D call: TRBD1 (6 bases). Germline V gene sequence: CDR1 DFQATT, CDR2 SNEGSKA (reference sequence). Trimming removed 5 bases from V and 10 bases from J, with 20 bases in between. This CDR3 is built from 13 residues. CDR3: CSAPRGGRADYTF. The CDR3 DNA sequence: TGCAGTGCTCCCCGGGGGGGCAGGGCAGACTACACCTTC.